This TCR beta chain was captured by sequencing in a study of blood T cell repertoires in COVID-19. About the research overall: The United States, Italy and Spain were the sources of the acute and convalescent COVID-19 samples.

Germline CDR1 SGHDT, CDR2 YYEEEE. There are 16 residues in the CDR3. Unmatched junction bases numbered 9, after V lost 0 bases and J lost 5 bases. This clone was seen only a few times. Authors' methods: It was from reference gene primer amplification that nucleated cell counts were estimated. TCRdb's table, derived via immunoSEQ multiplex PCR, lists solely in-frame clones and lacks some. V, J and clone size were drawn from that table, and D and trimming were deduced from the DNA. The table has around 53,000 clones, roughly 89% seen once; the top ten hold approximately 6%. This sequence originates from a woman in her fifties or sixties with COVID-19, enrolled during active disease. This rearrangement joins TRBV5-6 to TRBJ1-2; 8 bases map to TRBD1. The sequenced sample consisted of peripheral blood. The CDR3 reads CASSLGQGWTYYGYTF. The DNA of the CDR3 is TGTGCCAGCAGCTTGGGACAGGGGTGGACTTATTATGGCTACACCTTC. Complete variable domain (other parts from reference TRBV5-6 and TRBJ1-2): DAGVTQSPTHLIKTRGQQVTLRCSPKSGHDTVSWYQQALGQGPQFIFQYYEEEERQRGNFPDRFSGHQFPNYSSELNVNALLLGDSALYLCASSLGQGWTYYGYTFGSGTRLTVV.